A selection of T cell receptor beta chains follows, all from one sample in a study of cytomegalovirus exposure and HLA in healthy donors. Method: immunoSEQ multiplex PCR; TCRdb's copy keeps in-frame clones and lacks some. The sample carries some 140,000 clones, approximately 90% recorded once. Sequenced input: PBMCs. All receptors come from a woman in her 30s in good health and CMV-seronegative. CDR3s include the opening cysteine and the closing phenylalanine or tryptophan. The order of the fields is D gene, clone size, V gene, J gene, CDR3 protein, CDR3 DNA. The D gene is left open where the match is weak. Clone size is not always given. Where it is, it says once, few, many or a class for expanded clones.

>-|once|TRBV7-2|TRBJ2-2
CASSATANTGELFF
TGTGCCAGCAGCGCCACAGCGAACACCGGGGAGCTGTTTTTT
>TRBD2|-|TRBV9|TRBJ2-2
CASSLPGGSFGTGELFF
TGTGCCAGCAGTCTCCCCGGCGGGAGCTTCGGCACCGGGGAGCTGTTTTTT
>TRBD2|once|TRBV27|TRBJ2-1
CASRSRAGVGHNEQFF
TGTGCCAGCAGAAGCCGAGCGGGGGTGGGGCACAATGAGCAGTTCTTC
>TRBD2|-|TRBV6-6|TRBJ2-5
CASSYAAGGRGETQYF
TGTGCCAGCAGTTACGCGGCGGGGGGGCGGGGAGAGACCCAGTACTTC
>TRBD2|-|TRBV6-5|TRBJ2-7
CASRETSGYEQYF
TGTGCCAGCAGAGAGACTAGCGGATACGAGCAGTACTTC
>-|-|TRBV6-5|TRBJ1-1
CASTGGRVNTEAFF
TGTGCCAGCACGGGGGGGCGGGTGAACACTGAAGCTTTCTTT
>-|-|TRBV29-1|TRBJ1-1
CSVEVEVRGPGAFF
TGCAGCGTTGAAGTTGAGGTGCGCGGGCCGGGGGCTTTCTTT
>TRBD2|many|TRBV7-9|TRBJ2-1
CASSWGGLAGAKNEQFF
TGTGCCAGCAGCTGGGGGGGACTAGCGGGAGCAAAGAATGAGCAGTTCTTC
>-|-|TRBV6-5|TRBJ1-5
CASSYGPPGANQPQHF
TGTGCCAGCAGCTACGGGCCCCCAGGGGCCAATCAGCCCCAGCATTTT
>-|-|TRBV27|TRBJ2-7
CASSLFWGGHEQYF
TGTGCCAGCAGCCTCTTTTGGGGGGGCCACGAGCAGTACTTC
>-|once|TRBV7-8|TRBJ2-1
CASSSPRRGGSYNEQFF
TGTGCCAGCAGCTCCCCTCGACGGGGTGGGTCCTACAATGAGCAGTTCTTC
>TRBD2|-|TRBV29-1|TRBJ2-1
CSVEGLAGGTSSYNEQFF
TGCAGCGTTGAAGGGCTAGCGGGAGGTACGAGCTCCTACAATGAGCAGTTCTTC
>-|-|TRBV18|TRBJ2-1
CASSDLGSSPHALYNEQFF
TGTGCCAGCTCAGATCTAGGATCTTCTCCACATGCATTATACAATGAGCAGTTCTTC
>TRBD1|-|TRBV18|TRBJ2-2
CASSERQGNTGELFF
TGTGCCAGCTCAGAGAGACAGGGAAACACCGGGGAGCTGTTTTTT
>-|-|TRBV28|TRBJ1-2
CASSLSRGYTF
TGTGCCAGCAGTTTATCCAGGGGCTACACCTTC
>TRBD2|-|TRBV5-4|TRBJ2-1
CASSLRGAYNEQFF
TGTGCCAGCAGCTTGCGGGGGGCCTACAATGAGCAGTTCTTC
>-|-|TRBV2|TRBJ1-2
CASSDSTGSNYGYTF
TGTGCCAGCAGTGATAGTACAGGGTCTAACTATGGCTACACCTTC
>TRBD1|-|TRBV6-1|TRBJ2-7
CASRRPGQSSYEQYF
TGTGCCAGCAGAAGACCGGGACAGAGCTCCTACGAGCAGTACTTC
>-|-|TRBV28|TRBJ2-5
CASSLVSQETQYF
TGTGCCAGCAGTTTGGTCAGCCAAGAGACCCAGTACTTC
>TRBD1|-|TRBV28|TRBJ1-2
CASRTGMTYGYTF
TGTGCCAGTCGGACAGGGATGACCTATGGCTACACCTTC
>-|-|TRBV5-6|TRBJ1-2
CASSEQGRGYGYTF
TGTGCCAGCAGCGAACAGGGTCGGGGCTATGGCTACACCTTC
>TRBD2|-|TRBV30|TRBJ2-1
CAWTGLGLSYNEQFF
TGTGCCTGGACAGGACTAGGTTTGTCCTACAATGAGCAGTTCTTC
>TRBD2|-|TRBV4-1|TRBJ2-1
CASSYAGTSPITLEQFF
TGCGCCAGCAGCTACGCCGGGACTAGCCCCATTACGCTGGAGCAGTTCTTC
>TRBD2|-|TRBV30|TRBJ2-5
CAWNKAGGETQYF
TGTGCCTGGAACAAAGCGGGAGGAGAGACCCAGTACTTC
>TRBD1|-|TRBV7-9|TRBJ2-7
CASSPRAGTDYEQYF
TGTGCCAGCAGCCCCAGAGCCGGGACAGACTACGAGCAGTACTTC
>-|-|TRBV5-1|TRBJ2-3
CASSLGAHTDTQYF
TGCGCCAGCAGCCTGGGGGCCCACACAGATACGCAGTATTTT
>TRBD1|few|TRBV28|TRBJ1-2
CASSFGTGDGYTF
TGTGCCAGCAGTTTTGGTACAGGGGATGGCTACACCTTC